This T cell receptor (beta chain) was captured in a study of cytomegalovirus exposure and HLA in healthy donors. Findings and caveats of the study: A few chains linked to CMV were shown in vitro to be specific for CMV antigens.

As concerns this clone: Its antigen is unknown.

The CDR3 length is 14 residues. V gave up 5 bases and J gave up 1 base, with 11 bases separating them. The germline CDR1 and CDR2 sequences are KGHSH and LQKENI. A multiplex PCR was run with 60 Vbeta primers and 13 Jbeta primers. Using immunoSEQ multiplex PCR, the repertoire was profiled, and TCRdb retains in-frame clones only, with some absent. The repertoire holds about 220,000 clones, with over 75% as singletons. This TCR was recovered from a male donor in good health and CMV-seronegative. Sequenced: PBMCs. The gene calls are TRBV18 and TRBJ2-5; D remains unclear. CDR3 loop: CASSGAFSQETQYF. DNA for the CDR3: TGTGCCAGCTCAGGAGCGTTCTCCCAAGAGACCCAGTACTTC.